A selection of T cell receptor beta chains follows, all from one sample in a study of T cell changes during pregnancy in multiple sclerosis. Measured with immunoSEQ multiplex PCR; TCRdb has only the in-frame clones, and not every one. The sample has around 3,500 clones; 86% are singletons. The sample in question was CD8+ T cells from peripheral blood mononuclear cells, obtained in the first trimester of pregnancy. The receptors stem from a female donor in good health, enrolled as a control in a pregnancy study. CDR3s include the opening cysteine and the closing phenylalanine or tryptophan.

j_call v_call cdr3_aa
TRBJ2-7 TRBV19 CASGADKSYEQYF
TRBJ2-5 TRBV6-5 CASSQWGHRETQYF
TRBJ1-2 TRBV7-2 CASSTGGGVPGYTF
TRBJ2-3 TRBV6-4 CASSDRTGAADTQYF
TRBJ2-7 TRBV19 CASRPPGAYEQYF
TRBJ2-5 TRBV5-1 CASSLVASGGSQETQYF
TRBJ1-5 TRBV19 CASSEGWTANQPQHF
TRBJ2-3 TRBV6-4 CASSDSTDSSTDTQYF
TRBJ2-2 TRBV10-3 CAISEIDGELFF
TRBJ2-3 TRBV19 CASGDSTDTQYF
TRBJ1-2 TRBV6-1 CASSESGYGYTF
TRBJ2-7 TRBV5-6 CASSWVASGLAEYEQYF
TRBJ1-5 TRBV6-1 CASSEEGQGGQPQHF
TRBJ2-1 TRBV27 CASSMTSGEQFF
TRBJ2-1 TRBV6-6 CASSYSGGLDEQFF
TRBJ2-2 TRBV6-5 CASSYNRAGELFF
TRBJ2-2 TRBV27 CASSLSKREGTGELFF
TRBJ2-2 TRBV4-1 CASSQVGTGGRGGELFF
TRBJ2-6 TRBV30 CAWERGAGANVLTF
TRBJ1-1 TRBV7-9 CASNMMDRGEAFF
TRBJ2-2 TRBV2 CASRPDRVLTGELFF
TRBJ2-5 TRBV9 CASSVEGQNLRETQYF
TRBJ2-6 TRBV28 CASSAAILTQSRANVLTF
TRBJ2-1 TRBV13 CASSESNEQFF
TRBJ1-1 TRBV10-3 CASGTGVGDTEAFF
TRBJ1-3 TRBV30 CARGGNTIYF
TRBJ1-2 TRBV9 CASSAGDGYGYTF
TRBJ1-4 TRBV6-1 CASSPYRGPNEKLFF
TRBJ2-5 TRBV27 CASSLLSAGGRETQYF
TRBJ2-1 TRBV7-6 CASSRLAGGQGEQFF
TRBJ2-5 TRBV7-8 CASSLVVAGVGTQYF
TRBJ2-5 TRBV10-1 CAPMGGGGQETQYF
TRBJ1-4 TRBV19 CASSAGEAHVEKLFF
TRBJ1-2 TRBV19 CASSIAGPPSSYGYTF
TRBJ1-2 TRBV27 CASRGGAGYTF
TRBJ2-5 TRBV5-1 CASSSIRGTLETQYF
TRBJ1-2 TRBV19 CASSFRDRVYGYTF
TRBJ2-2 TRBV29-1 CSVEGQESGELFF
TRBJ1-4 TRBV19 CASSPRDRSSEKLFF
TRBJ2-7 TRBV5-5 CASSPMLGGLQEQYF
TRBJ2-4 TRBV4-3 CASSQDLPSGLLAGPPYF
TRBJ2-1 TRBV11-1 CASSLQRQRYNEQFF
TRBJ1-2 TRBV5-6 CASSSFDYGYTF
TRBJ1-1 TRBV27 CASSTLGQANTEAFF
TRBJ2-2 TRBV27 CASSLTGVLNTGELFF
TRBJ1-1 TRBV6-5 CASSYNNRAGNTEAFF
TRBJ1-4 TRBV30 CAWRVVNGEKLFF
TRBJ1-5 TRBV4-2 CASSQEGPGSNQPQHF
TRBJ2-2 TRBV19 CASSTSGNTGELFF